These T cell receptor beta chains were read from a single sample in a study of sequential checkpoint blockade in melanoma. TCRdb's table, derived via immunoSEQ multiplex PCR, lists solely in-frame clones and lacks some. The profile shows 6,000 to 9,000 clones, roughly 27% of them singletons. This sample comprised tumor tissue (inferred from file names), obtained from a patient given nivolumab and ipilimumab in sequence. These receptors were collected from a human donor with melanoma. The CDR3 runs from the conserved cysteine through the conserved F or W. A D gene is named only where the DNA matches it firmly. The listing skips clone size in some rows; elsewhere it reads once, few, many or a size class.

TRBV5-1,.,.,TRBJ2-4,CASSLSTGDSGKNIQYF,TGCGCCAGCAGCTTGAGCACAGGCGATAGTGGCAAAAACATTCAGTACTTC
TRBV9,TRBD1,.,TRBJ2-3,CASSVGTGGADTQYF,TGTGCCAGCAGCGTAGGGACAGGGGGCGCAGATACGCAGTATTTT
TRBV6-8,.,.,TRBJ1-1,CAISGGNTEAFF,TGTGCCATCAGTGGGGGGAACACTGAAGCTTTCTTT
TRBV5-1,TRBD1,.,TRBJ2-3,CASSRQPPGQGSTDTQYF,TGCGCCAGCAGCCGACAACCACCGGGACAGGGGAGCACAGATACGCAGTATTTT
TRBV30,TRBD1,.,TRBJ1-5,CAWSGQGDQPQHF,TGTGCCTGGAGTGGACAGGGTGATCAGCCCCAGCATTTT
TRBV6-8,TRBD1,few,TRBJ1-1,CASIGQVFLNTEAFF,TGTGCCAGCATCGGACAGGTCTTCCTGAACACTGAAGCTTTCTTT
TRBV19,TRBD1,few,TRBJ1-1,CASSIFPPRTGGRTTEAFF,TGTGCCAGTAGTATTTTCCCGCCTCGGACAGGGGGCCGGACCACTGAAGCTTTCTTT
TRBV11-3,TRBD1,many,TRBJ1-1,CASSLGQGTMNTEAFF,TGTGCCAGCAGCCTGGGACAGGGGACTATGAACACTGAAGCTTTCTTT
TRBV18,.,few,TRBJ1-1,CASSSPDGEAEAFF,TGTGCCAGCTCATCTCCGGACGGGGAGGCTGAAGCTTTCTTT
TRBV5-1,.,.,TRBJ2-7,CASSLGTVGNEQYF,TGCGCCAGCAGCTTGGGGACAGTAGGTAACGAGCAGTACTTC
TRBV10-3,.,few,TRBJ2-3,CAISESMAAGTKTDTQYF,TGTGCCATCAGTGAGTCGATGGCGGCGGGGACGAAGACAGATACGCAGTATTTT
TRBV30,.,.,TRBJ2-3,CAWSLGGQTTDYTQYF,TGTGCCTGGAGCTTGGGCGGGCAGACTACTGATTATACGCAGTATTTT
TRBV5-1,TRBD2,.,TRBJ2-5,CASSFGTSGSQETQYF,TGCGCCAGCAGCTTTGGGACTAGCGGGAGCCAAGAGACCCAGTACTTC
TRBV6-8,.,.,TRBJ1-2,CASSIETGYGYTF,TGTGCCAGCAGCATCGAGACAGGCTATGGCTACACCTTC
TRBV7-5,.,few,TRBJ2-4,CASSPSGGTKNIQYF,TGTGCCAGCAGCCCCTCGGGGGGCACCAAAAACATTCAGTACTTC
TRBV6-8,TRBD2,.,TRBJ2-1,CASSRGTSGSANEQFF,TGTGCCAGCAGCCGTGGGACTAGCGGGAGCGCGAATGAGCAGTTCTTC
TRBV5-1,.,.,TRBJ2-1,CASSLVSTDYNEQFF,TGCGCCAGCAGCTTGGTATCGACTGACTACAATGAGCAGTTCTTC
TRBV19,.,few,TRBJ1-4,CASSIRGQRHHF,TGTGCCAGTAGTATACGAGGCCAGCGCCATCATTTT
TRBV9,TRBD1,.,TRBJ1-1,CASSPQGGGTEAFF,TGTGCCAGCAGCCCCCAGGGGGGTGGTACTGAAGCTTTCTTT
TRBV9,TRBD2,many,TRBJ2-3,CASSPRGSATDTQYF,TGTGCCAGCAGCCCCCGCGGGAGTGCCACAGATACGCAGTATTTT